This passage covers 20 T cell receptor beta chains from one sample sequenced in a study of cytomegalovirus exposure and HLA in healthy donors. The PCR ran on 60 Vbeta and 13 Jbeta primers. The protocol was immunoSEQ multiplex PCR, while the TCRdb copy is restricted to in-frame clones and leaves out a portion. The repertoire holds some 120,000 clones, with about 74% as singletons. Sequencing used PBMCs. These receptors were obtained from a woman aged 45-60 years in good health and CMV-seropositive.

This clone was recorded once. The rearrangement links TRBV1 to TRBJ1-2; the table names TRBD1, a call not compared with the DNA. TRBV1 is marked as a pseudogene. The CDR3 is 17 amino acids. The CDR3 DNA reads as TGCACCAGCAGCCCTAAGGCCGGGACAGGGGGTGACTATGGCTACACCTTC. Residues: CTSSPKAGTGGDYGYTF.

The DNA of the CDR3 is TGTGCCTCCTCCCGGTGGGGGGGAAGGGACACTGAAGCTTTCTTT. Its protein is CASSRWGGRDTEAFF. This chain connects TRBV6-1 to TRBJ1-1, with a tentative D call TRBD1 (5 bases). Trimming cost V 11 bases and J 3 bases, with 22 bases left between them. The CDR3 spans 15 residues. In germline, CDR1 is MNHNS, CDR2 SASEGT.

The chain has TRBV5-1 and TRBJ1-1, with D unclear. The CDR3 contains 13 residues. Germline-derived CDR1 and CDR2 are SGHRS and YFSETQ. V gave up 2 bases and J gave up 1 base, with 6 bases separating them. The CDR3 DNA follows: TGCGCCAGCAGCTTCGAGGGGAACACTGAAGCTTTCTTT. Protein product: CASSFEGNTEAFF.

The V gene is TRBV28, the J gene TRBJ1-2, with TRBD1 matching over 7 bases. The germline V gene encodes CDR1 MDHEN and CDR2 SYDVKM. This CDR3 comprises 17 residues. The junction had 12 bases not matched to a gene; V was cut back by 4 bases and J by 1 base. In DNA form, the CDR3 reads TGTGCCAGCAGTTCTTCTATGGGACAGAATTTTAACTATGGCTACACCTTC. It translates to CASSSSMGQNFNYGYTF.

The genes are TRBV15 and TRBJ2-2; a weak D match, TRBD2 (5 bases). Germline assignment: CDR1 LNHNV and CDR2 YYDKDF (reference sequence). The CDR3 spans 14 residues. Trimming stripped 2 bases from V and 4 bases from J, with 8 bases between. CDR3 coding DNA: TGTGCCACCAGCAGAACGAGGGCCACCGGGGAGCTGTTTTTT. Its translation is CATSRTRATGELFF.

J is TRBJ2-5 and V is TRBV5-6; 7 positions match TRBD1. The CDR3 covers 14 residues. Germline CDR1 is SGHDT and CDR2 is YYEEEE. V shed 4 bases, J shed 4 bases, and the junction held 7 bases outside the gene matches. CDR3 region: CASSIDRVPETQYF. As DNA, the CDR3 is TGTGCCAGCAGCATCGACAGGGTTCCAGAGACCCAGTACTTC.

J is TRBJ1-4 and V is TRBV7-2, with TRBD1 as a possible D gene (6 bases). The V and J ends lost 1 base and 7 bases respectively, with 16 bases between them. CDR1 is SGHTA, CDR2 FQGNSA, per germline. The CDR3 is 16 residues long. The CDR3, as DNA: TGTGCCAGCAGCTTAGGAGGGGCAGGGGTGGGTGAAAAACTGTTTTTT. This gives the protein CASSLGGAGVGEKLFF.

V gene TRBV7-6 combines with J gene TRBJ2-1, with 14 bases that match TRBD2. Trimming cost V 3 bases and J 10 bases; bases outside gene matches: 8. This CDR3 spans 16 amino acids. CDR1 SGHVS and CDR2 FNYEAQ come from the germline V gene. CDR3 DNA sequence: TGTGCCAGCAGCTTTCAACCGGGACTAGCGGGGGAAGAGCAGTTCTTC. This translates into CASSFQPGLAGEEQFF. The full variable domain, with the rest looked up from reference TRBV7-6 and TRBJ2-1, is GAGVSQSPRYKVTKRGQDVALRCDPISGHVSLYWYRQALGQGPEFLTYFNYEAQQDKSGLPNDRFSAERPEGSISTLTIQRTEQRDSAMYRCASSFQPGLAGEEQFFGPGTRLTVL.

Here the CDR3 DNA reads TGTGCCAGCAGTTTAGGCGCAGGGTCATATGGCTACACCTTC. It translates to CASSLGAGSYGYTF. The rearrangement links TRBV28 to TRBJ1-2, with D possibly matching TRBD1 (5 bases). Between the trimmed V and J ends, which lost 2 bases and 5 bases, there was a span of 12 bases. Germline values: CDR1 MDHEN, CDR2 SYDVKM. The CDR3 runs to 14 residues.

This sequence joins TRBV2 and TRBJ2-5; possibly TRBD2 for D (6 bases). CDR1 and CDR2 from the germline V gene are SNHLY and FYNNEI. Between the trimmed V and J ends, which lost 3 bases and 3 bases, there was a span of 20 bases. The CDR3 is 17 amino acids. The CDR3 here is CASSDSLAKGREETQYF. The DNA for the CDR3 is TGTGCCAGCAGTGATTCGCTAGCGAAAGGTAGAGAAGAGACCCAGTACTTC.

The CDR3, as DNA: TGTGCCAGCAGCAAACGGACGGGACAGGGGCAGTACGAGCAGTACTTC. It specifies CASSKRTGQGQYEQYF. The rearrangement links TRBV21-1 to TRBJ2-7; TRBD1, the table's D call, lacks a check against the DNA. TRBV21-1 is termed a pseudogene. This CDR3 is 16 amino acids long.

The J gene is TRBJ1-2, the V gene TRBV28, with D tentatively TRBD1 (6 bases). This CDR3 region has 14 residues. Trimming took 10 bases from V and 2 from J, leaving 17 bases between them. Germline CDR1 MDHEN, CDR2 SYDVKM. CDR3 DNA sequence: TGTGCCACCTTAAGGGGAGGGGGGAACTATGGCTACACCTTC. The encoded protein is CATLRGGGNYGYTF.

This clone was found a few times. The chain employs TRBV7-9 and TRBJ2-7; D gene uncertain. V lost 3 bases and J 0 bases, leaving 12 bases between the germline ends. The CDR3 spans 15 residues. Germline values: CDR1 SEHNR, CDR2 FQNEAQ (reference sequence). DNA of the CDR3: TGTGCCAGCAGCTTGATTACCGGCGGCTCCTACGAGCAGTACTTC. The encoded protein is CASSLITGGSYEQYF.

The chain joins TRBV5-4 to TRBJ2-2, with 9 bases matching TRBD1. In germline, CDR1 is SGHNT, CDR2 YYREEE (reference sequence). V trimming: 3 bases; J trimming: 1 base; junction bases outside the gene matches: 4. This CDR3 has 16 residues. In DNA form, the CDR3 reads TGTGCCAGCAGCTCGCCGGGACAGGGGAACACCGGGGAGCTGTTTTTT. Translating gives CASSSPGQGNTGELFF.

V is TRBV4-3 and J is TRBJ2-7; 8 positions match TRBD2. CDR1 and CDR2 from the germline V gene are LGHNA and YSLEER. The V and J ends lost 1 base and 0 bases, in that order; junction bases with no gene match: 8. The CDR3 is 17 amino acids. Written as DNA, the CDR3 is TGCGCCAGCAGCCAAGGCCGTGGGCGGGGGGACTCCTACGAGCAGTACTTC. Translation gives CASSQGRGRGDSYEQYF.

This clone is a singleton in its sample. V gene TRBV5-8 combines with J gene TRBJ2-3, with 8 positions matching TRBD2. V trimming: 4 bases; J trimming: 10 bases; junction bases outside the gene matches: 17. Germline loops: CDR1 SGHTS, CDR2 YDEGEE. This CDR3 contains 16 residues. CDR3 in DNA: TGTGCCAGCAGCGGGGGTTTTGCGGGGGGCCGTCTCCCGCAGTATTTT. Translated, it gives CASSGGFAGGRLPQYF.

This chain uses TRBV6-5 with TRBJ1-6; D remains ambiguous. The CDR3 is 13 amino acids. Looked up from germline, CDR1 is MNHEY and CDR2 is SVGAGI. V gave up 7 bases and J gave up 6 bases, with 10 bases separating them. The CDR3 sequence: CASTPYGNSPLHF. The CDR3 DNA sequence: TGTGCCAGCACCCCGTACGGTAATTCACCCCTCCACTTT.

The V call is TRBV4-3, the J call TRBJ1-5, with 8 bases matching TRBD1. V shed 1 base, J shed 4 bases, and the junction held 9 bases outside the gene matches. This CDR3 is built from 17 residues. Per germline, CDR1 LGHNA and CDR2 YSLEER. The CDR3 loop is CASSQAKQGGGNQPQHF. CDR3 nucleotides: TGCGCCAGCAGCCAAGCCAAACAGGGGGGGGGTAATCAGCCCCAGCATTTT.

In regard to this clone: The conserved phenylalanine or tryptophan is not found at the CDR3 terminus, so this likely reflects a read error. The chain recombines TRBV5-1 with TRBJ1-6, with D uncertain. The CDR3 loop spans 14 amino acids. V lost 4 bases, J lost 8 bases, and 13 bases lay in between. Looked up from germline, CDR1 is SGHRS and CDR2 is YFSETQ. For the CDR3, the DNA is TGCGCCAGCAGCCCGACACGATCAGATTCACCCCTCCACCTT. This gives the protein CASSPTRSDSPLHL.

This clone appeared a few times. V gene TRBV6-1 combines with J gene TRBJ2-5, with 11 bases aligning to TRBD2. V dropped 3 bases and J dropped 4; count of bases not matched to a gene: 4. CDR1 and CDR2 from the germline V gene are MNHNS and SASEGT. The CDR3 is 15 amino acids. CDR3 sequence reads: CASSEVSGGAETQYF. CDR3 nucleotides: TGTGCCAGCAGTGAGGTTAGCGGGGGGGCAGAGACCCAGTACTTC.